Sequencing of this T cell receptor (beta chain) was carried out in a study of cytomegalovirus exposure and HLA in healthy donors. In the PCR, 60 Vbeta and 13 Jbeta primers were used. Profiling relied on immunoSEQ multiplex PCR, and the TCRdb table lists in-frame clones only, not all of them. The sample records over 150,000 clones, approximately 77% being singletons. From germline, CDR1 is SNHLY and CDR2 FYNNEI. The CDR3 consists of 14 residues. With 10 bases clipped from V and 1 base from J, the junction kept 7 bases outside the gene matches. This TCR came from a male donor in good health and CMV-seropositive. Input material: PBMCs. This rearrangement joins TRBV2 to TRBJ1-1, with TRBD1 identical over 9 bases. For the CDR3, the DNA is TGTGCCAACTTGCCGGGACAGGGGAACACTGAAGCTTTCTTT. This sequence encodes CANLPGQGNTEAFF. The complete variable domain, with remaining parts taken from reference TRBV2 and TRBJ1-1, reads EPEVTQTPSHQVTQMGQEVILRCVPISNHLYFYWYRQILGQKVEFLVSFYNNEISEKSEIFDDQFSVERPDGSNFTLKIRSTKLEDSAMYFCANLPGQGNTEAFFGQGTRLTVV.